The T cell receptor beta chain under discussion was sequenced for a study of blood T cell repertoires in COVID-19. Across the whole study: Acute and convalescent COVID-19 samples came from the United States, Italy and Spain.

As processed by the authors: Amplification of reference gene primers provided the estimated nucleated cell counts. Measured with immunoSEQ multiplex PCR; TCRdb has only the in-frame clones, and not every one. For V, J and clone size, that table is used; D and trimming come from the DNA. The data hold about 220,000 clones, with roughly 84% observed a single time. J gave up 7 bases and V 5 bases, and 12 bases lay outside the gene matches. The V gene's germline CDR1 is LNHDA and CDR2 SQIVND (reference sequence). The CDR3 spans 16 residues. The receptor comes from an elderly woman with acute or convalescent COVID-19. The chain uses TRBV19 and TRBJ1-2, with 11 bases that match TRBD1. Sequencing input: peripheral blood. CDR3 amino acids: CASSSPRDRGKGGYTF. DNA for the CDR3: TGTGCCAGTAGTTCCCCAAGGGACAGGGGGAAAGGTGGCTACACCTTC.